This T cell receptor beta chain derives from a study of CD8 T cells in ankylosing spondylitis. General study results and limits: From matched ankylosing spondylitis synovial fluid, disease-linked clones were reportedly recovered at significantly enriched levels. Characteristic, it appeared, of ankylosing spondylitis blood was a TCR beta motif of 7 or 8 highly homologous variants. Some of these motif variants have turned up before, in reports on reactive arthritis synovial fluid and blood. Relatively scarce in peripheral blood, disease-linked clones were CD8+.

The sample holds a few counts of this clonotype. Its cognate antigen is unknown. For TCR beta, libraries came from quantitative 5'-RACE with molecular barcodes. TCRdb reprocessed the 5' RACE reads with MiXCR, giving one entry per CDR3 protein. The data contain 450,000 or so distinct CDR3 sequences, roughly 27% of them seen just once; the ten biggest clones take up about 1%. This clonotype was obtained from a male donor with ankylosing spondylitis. The sample comprised blood, either unsorted or a sorted T cell fraction (not recorded which).

As DNA, the CDR3 is TGCAGTGTGATAAGGGCACAGCAGGGAAAACTGTTTTTT. Amino acid sequence: CSVIRAQQGKLFF. The V and J genes are TRBV20-1 and TRBJ1-4; D possibly corresponds to TRBD1 (5 bases). Trimming took off 7 bases at V and 10 bases at J, with 19 bases between the two ends. In germline, CDR1 is DFQATT, CDR2 SNEGSKA (reference sequence). This CDR3 comprises 13 residues.